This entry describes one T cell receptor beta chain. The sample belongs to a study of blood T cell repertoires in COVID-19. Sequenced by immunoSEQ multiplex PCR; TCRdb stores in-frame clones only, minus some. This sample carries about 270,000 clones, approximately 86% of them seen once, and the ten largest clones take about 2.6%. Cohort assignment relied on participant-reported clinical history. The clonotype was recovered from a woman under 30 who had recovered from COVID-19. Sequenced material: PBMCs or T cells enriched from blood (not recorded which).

For the CDR3, the DNA is TGCGCCAGCAGCCAAGGATTTCGTGACAGGATTGGGGGCTACACCTTC. Its translation is CASSQGFRDRIGGYTF. J is TRBJ1-2 and V is TRBV4-1; the D gene is possibly TRBD1 (6 bases). The CDR3 runs 16 residues. Germline V gene lookup returns CDR1 MGHRA and CDR2 YSYEKL. Trimming removed 1 base at V and 8 bases at J, with 20 bases between.